The clone carrying this T cell receptor (beta chain) has more than one count but fewer than ten. Antigen: not known. This sample was included in a study of T-cell memory formation after mild COVID-19. Study in general: Clustering of TCRs was largely donor specific. Whole-study results and caveats: Pre-infection memory held some responding clones, suggesting pre-existing cross-reactive T cells responded.

TCR alpha and TCR beta cDNA libraries with sample barcodes and UMIs came from 5'RACE using constant-segment primers. TCRdb fed the 5' RACE reads into MiXCR, producing one record per CDR3 protein. The table lists 280,000 or so distinct CDR3 sequences, about 20% of them singletons. The specimen was PBMCs or a T cell subset sorted from them (not recorded which). This receptor was taken from a man younger than 35 who had mild COVID-19 (a few samples of this study predate the infection). Cell type and time point are not known.

CDR3 sequence: CASSEGEQFF. In DNA form, the CDR3 reads TGTGCCAGTAGTGAAGGTGAGCAGTTCTTC. This chain uses TRBV19 with TRBJ2-1; D gene uncertain. CDR3 length equals 10 residues. Germline V lookup: CDR1 LNHDA, CDR2 SQIVND (reference sequence). Trimming shortened V by 5 bases and J by 9 bases, and 5 bases separated the two germline ends.